The rows below give T cell receptor beta chains drawn from one sample of a study of blood T cell repertoires in COVID-19. TCRdb's table, derived via immunoSEQ multiplex PCR, lists solely in-frame clones and lacks some. The table lists fewer than 350,000 clones, roughly 87% of them singletons, with more than 7.5% in the top ten. The specimen sequenced was peripheral blood. All receptors derive from a man aged 30-40 years with COVID-19, enrolled during active disease. Each CDR3 is given with its conserved first and last residue. A D gene is named only where the DNA matches it firmly. Clone size is given for some rows only: seen once, a few or many times, or a class if the clone is expanded.

clone_size: -
v_call: TRBV2
j_call: TRBJ2-7
d_call: TRBD2
cdr3_aa: CATSGRGTYEQYF
cdr3_nt: TGTGCCACGTCTGGGCGGGGGACCTACGAGCAGTACTTC

clone_size: -
v_call: TRBV15
j_call: TRBJ1-5
d_call: -
cdr3_aa: CATSRRRQDQPQHF
cdr3_nt: TGTGCCACCAGCAGACGGCGGCAAGATCAGCCCCAGCATTTT

clone_size: -
v_call: TRBV12-3/TRBV12-4
j_call: TRBJ1-2
d_call: -
cdr3_aa: CASRAQGGYGYTF
cdr3_nt: TGTGCCAGCAGGGCTCAGGGAGGATATGGCTACACCTTC

clone_size: -
v_call: TRBV4-1
j_call: TRBJ2-1
d_call: TRBD2
cdr3_aa: CASSQERTSIDEQFF
cdr3_nt: TGCGCCAGCAGCCAAGAGAGGACTAGCATAGATGAGCAGTTCTTC

clone_size: -
v_call: TRBV11-2
j_call: TRBJ1-1
d_call: -
cdr3_aa: CASNRVRTEAFF
cdr3_nt: TGTGCCAGCAACAGGGTGAGGACTGAAGCTTTCTTT

clone_size: -
v_call: TRBV3-1/TRBV3-2
j_call: TRBJ2-3
d_call: -
cdr3_aa: CASSQVMGEATDTQYF
cdr3_nt: TGTGCCAGCAGCCAAGTAATGGGGGAGGCCACAGATACGCAGTATTTT

clone_size: -
v_call: TRBV19
j_call: TRBJ2-1
d_call: TRBD2
cdr3_aa: CASSSRLAGGYNEQFF
cdr3_nt: TGTGCCAGTAGTTCCAGACTAGCGGGGGGGTACAATGAGCAGTTCTTC

clone_size: -
v_call: TRBV9
j_call: TRBJ2-7
d_call: -
cdr3_aa: CASSVGGHSYEQYF
cdr3_nt: TGTGCCAGCAGCGTTGGGGGACACTCCTACGAGCAGTACTTC

clone_size: few
v_call: TRBV6-2/TRBV6-3
j_call: TRBJ1-1
d_call: -
cdr3_aa: CASSYSPDGGTEAFF
cdr3_nt: TGTGCCAGCAGTTACTCGCCGGACGGAGGGACTGAAGCTTTCTTT

clone_size: -
v_call: TRBV2
j_call: TRBJ1-2
d_call: TRBD1
cdr3_aa: CASSGLGQGSYGYTF
cdr3_nt: TGTGCCAGCAGTGGTTTAGGACAGGGGAGCTATGGCTACACCTTC

clone_size: -
v_call: TRBV7-8
j_call: TRBJ1-5
d_call: TRBD1
cdr3_aa: CASSPNTRTGLDQPQHF
cdr3_nt: TGTGCCAGCAGCCCAAACACCCGGACAGGTCTCGATCAGCCCCAGCATTTT

clone_size: -
v_call: TRBV5-8
j_call: TRBJ1-2
d_call: TRBD1
cdr3_aa: CASSRGTGEYYGYTF
cdr3_nt: TGTGCCAGCAGCAGGGGGACAGGGGAGTACTATGGCTACACCTTC

clone_size: -
v_call: TRBV30
j_call: TRBJ2-3
d_call: -
cdr3_aa: CAWILPGTDTQYF
cdr3_nt: TGTGCCTGGATACTCCCCGGCACAGATACGCAGTATTTT

clone_size: -
v_call: TRBV7-9
j_call: TRBJ1-4
d_call: -
cdr3_aa: CASSSLVRATNEKLFF
cdr3_nt: TGTGCCAGCAGCTCCCTGGTTCGGGCAACTAATGAAAAACTGTTTTTT

clone_size: few
v_call: TRBV6-1
j_call: TRBJ2-3
d_call: TRBD1
cdr3_aa: CASSEGDRWADTQYF
cdr3_nt: TGTGCCAGCAGCGAAGGGGACAGGTGGGCAGATACGCAGTATTTT

clone_size: -
v_call: TRBV6-2/TRBV6-3
j_call: TRBJ2-3
d_call: -
cdr3_aa: CASSYLETRDTQYF
cdr3_nt: TGTGCCAGCAGTTACTTGGAGACTCGAGATACGCAGTATTTT

clone_size: -
v_call: TRBV7-3
j_call: TRBJ2-1
d_call: -
cdr3_aa: CASSLAGTPYNEQFF
cdr3_nt: TGTGCCAGCAGCTTAGCCGGGACTCCCTACAATGAGCAGTTCTTC

clone_size: -
v_call: TRBV19
j_call: TRBJ2-7
d_call: -
cdr3_aa: CASSISGREQYF
cdr3_nt: TGTGCCAGTAGTATTTCAGGAAGAGAGCAGTACTTC